The 18 T cell receptor beta chains below were found in one sample sequenced in a study of somatic mutations in cytotoxic T cells in rheumatoid arthritis. Produced via immunoSEQ multiplex PCR; TCRdb's table is partial and in-frame only. This sample has some 10,000 clones, with around 75% found just once. Source material: CD8+ T cells sorted from blood. The receptors stem from a man in his sixties in good health.

This clone was picked up one time. The chain recombines TRBV5-1 with TRBJ2-3, with 12 bases aligning to TRBD2. Per the germline V gene, CDR1 is SGHRS and CDR2 is YFSETQ. V trimming: 2 bases; J trimming: 1 base; junction bases outside the gene matches: 8. The CDR3 length is 18 residues. For the CDR3, the DNA is TGCGCCAGCAGCTTCCGACTAGCGGGAGAGGGGGGCACAGATACGCAGTATTTT. Its translation is CASSFRLAGEGGTDTQYF.

CDR3 sequence reads: CASSVGPDSYEQYF. The CDR3 DNA follows: TGTGCCAGCAGCGTGGGACCCGACTCCTACGAGCAGTACTTC. The chain links TRBV9 to TRBJ2-7; D tentatively fits TRBD1 or TRBD2 (5 bases each). This CDR3 region has 14 residues. V was shortened by 2 bases and J by 0 bases, with 9 bases between the two germline ends. The germline V gene has CDR1 SGDLS and CDR2 YYNGEE. Looking up the rest from reference TRBV9 and TRBJ2-7 gives the full variable domain: DSGVTQTPKHLITATGQRVTLRCSPRSGDLSVYWYQQSLDQGLQFLIQYYNGEERAKGNILERFSAQQFPDLHSELNLSSLELGDSALYFCASSVGPDSYEQYFGPGTRLTVT.

This clone was observed once. The CDR3 protein is CASSLGTAEQFF. For the CDR3, the DNA is TGTGCCAGCAGCTTGGGAACGGCTGAGCAGTTCTTC. The chain is built from TRBV5-4 and TRBJ2-1; the D is unclear. This CDR3 region has 12 residues. CDR1 SGHNT and CDR2 YYREEE come from the germline V gene (reference sequence). V dropped 0 bases and J dropped 9 bases, with 7 bases sitting between them.

This clone came up once. The J gene is TRBJ2-5, the V gene TRBV29-1; D uncertain. The V and J ends lost 5 bases and 2 bases respectively, with 12 bases between them. Per the germline V gene, CDR1 is SQVTM and CDR2 is ANQGSEA. The CDR3 has 13 amino acids. The CDR3 sequence: CSVLPYGQETQYF. The CDR3 region has the DNA TGCAGCGTTTTACCATACGGACAAGAGACCCAGTACTTC.

The chain is built from TRBV10-2 and TRBJ2-1, with 11 bases lining up with TRBD2. Germline trimming cut 6 bases from V and 6 bases from J; bases unmatched to any gene: 4. Germline values: CDR1 WSHSY, CDR2 SAAADI. The CDR3 runs 14 residues. CDR3 sequence reads: CASRTGTSGNEQFF. CDR3 bases: TGCGCCAGCAGGACCGGGACTAGCGGCAATGAGCAGTTCTTC.

This clone came up a few times. The V gene is TRBV7-9, the J gene TRBJ1-6; tentative D call: TRBD1 (6 bases). V dropped 6 bases and J dropped 8 bases, with 14 bases sitting between them. The CDR3 sequence is 14 residues long. Germline V lookup: CDR1 SEHNR, CDR2 FQNEAQ (reference sequence). This CDR3 is CASRTGASDSPLHF. CDR3 in DNA: TGTGCCAGCAGAACGGGGGCATCCGATTCACCCCTCCACTTT. Supplemented by reference TRBV7-9 and TRBJ1-6, the full variable domain reads DTGVSQNPRHKITKRGQNVTFRCDPISEHNRLYWYRQTLGQGPEFLTYFQNEAQLEKSRLLSDRFSAERPKGSFSTLEIQRTEQGDSAMYLCASRTGASDSPLHFGNGTRLTVT.

The chain has TRBV27 and TRBJ2-3; D is uncertain. Trimming shortened V by 6 bases and J by 1 base, and 11 bases separated the two germline ends. This CDR3 spans 14 amino acids. From germline, CDR1 is MNHEY and CDR2 SMNVEV (reference sequence). As DNA, the CDR3 is TGTGCCAGCAGCCTTGTTCGAGGCACAGATACGCAGTATTTT. Residues: CASSLVRGTDTQYF.

V usage is TRBV4-3 and J usage is TRBJ2-1, with 8 bases identical to TRBD2. The CDR3 covers 15 residues. The germline gives CDR1 LGHNA, CDR2 YSLEER. With 0 bases clipped from V and 9 bases from J, the junction kept 7 bases outside the gene matches. The CDR3 spells CASSQEIAGSGEQFF. The CDR3 DNA is TGCGCCAGCAGCCAAGAAATAGCGGGATCGGGTGAGCAGTTCTTC.

The chain combines TRBV19 with TRBJ1-1; D is unclear. V dropped 1 base and J dropped 0 bases, with 15 bases sitting between them. CDR1 is LNHDA and CDR2 is SQIVND in the germline V gene (reference sequence). The CDR3 consists of 17 residues. The CDR3 sequence is CASSIAVDYRLNTEAFF. The DNA for the CDR3 is TGTGCCAGTAGTATAGCCGTCGATTATAGGTTGAACACTGAAGCTTTCTTT. The whole variable domain, filled in from reference TRBV19 and TRBJ1-1, reads DGGITQSPKYLFRKEGQNVTLSCEQNLNHDAMYWYRQDPGQGLRLIYYSQIVNDFQKGDIAEGYSVSREKKESFPLTVTSAQKNPTAFYLCASSIAVDYRLNTEAFFGQGTRLTVV.

The V call is TRBV6-5, the J call TRBJ2-7; 8 bases are a match to TRBD1. Germline assignment: CDR1 MNHEY and CDR2 SVGAGI. This CDR3 has 15 amino acids. With 5 bases clipped from V and 2 bases from J, the junction kept 8 bases outside the gene matches. Here the CDR3 DNA reads TGTGCCAGCAGTCAGCCTGACAGGGGAACCTACGAGCAGTACTTC. Translating it yields CASSQPDRGTYEQYF.

V and J are TRBV7-8 and TRBJ2-3; D ambiguous. Trimming cost V 0 bases and J 3 bases, with 7 bases left between them. The CDR3 runs 14 residues. The germline V gene encodes CDR1 SGHVS and CDR2 FQNEAQ. The CDR3 is CASSLARSTDTQYF. DNA of the CDR3: TGTGCCAGCAGCTTAGCTAGGTCTACAGATACGCAGTATTTT.

This clone showed up just a few times. This chain connects TRBV6-5 to TRBJ2-7, with D tentatively TRBD2 (7 bases). Germline-derived CDR1 and CDR2 are MNHEY and SVGAGI. The CDR3 has 12 residues. V lost 2 bases, J lost 8 bases, and 10 bases lay in between. The CDR3: CASSYGGGQQYF. The CDR3 nucleotides are TGTGCCAGCAGTTACGGGGGGGGCCAGCAGTACTTC.

This clone occurred once. The gene calls are TRBV9 and TRBJ2-7; weak D call: TRBD1 (6 bases). V was clipped by 4 bases and J by 6 bases, with 17 bases between them. Germline loops: CDR1 SGDLS, CDR2 YYNGEE. This CDR3 has 14 amino acids. CDR3 sequence: CASSPHREFLEQYF. DNA for the CDR3: TGTGCCAGCAGCCCACACAGGGAGTTCCTCGAGCAGTACTTC.

The rearrangement joins TRBV14 to TRBJ2-7, with D possibly matching TRBD1 (6 bases). V lost 4 bases to trimming and J lost 3 bases, with 13 bases between them. Germline loops: CDR1 SGHDN, CDR2 FVKESK. CDR3 size: 14 residues. In DNA, the CDR3 is TGTGCCAGCAGCCCGGACAGAGCTCACTACGAGCAGTACTTC. As protein: CASSPDRAHYEQYF. The variable domain in full, with the rest retrieved from reference TRBV14 and TRBJ2-7, is EAGVTQFPSHSVIEKGQTVTLRCDPISGHDNLYWYRRVMGKEIKFLLHFVKESKQDESGMPNNRFLAERTGGTYSTLKVQPAELEDSGVYFCASSPDRAHYEQYFGPGTRLTVT.

This clone came up a few times. The rearrangement uses TRBV29-1 and TRBJ2-3, with D perhaps TRBD2 (6 bases). The CDR3 consists of 13 residues. The germline V gene has CDR1 SQVTM and CDR2 ANQGSEA. Trimming removed 4 bases at V and 1 base at J, with 9 bases between. The CDR3 spells CSVARGGTDTQYF. The CDR3 coding sequence is TGCAGCGTTGCGCGGGGCGGCACAGATACGCAGTATTTT.

The chain combines TRBV4-2 with TRBJ2-1; D is tentatively TRBD1 or TRBD2 (5 bases each). The CDR3 spans 16 residues. CDR1 and CDR2 from the germline V gene are LGHNA and YNFKEQ. Trimming removed 5 bases from V and 3 bases from J, with 17 bases in between. The CDR3 DNA is TGTGCCAGCAGCTTAGATTCGGGGCAACTCTACAATGAGCAGTTCTTC. This encodes CASSLDSGQLYNEQFF.

This clone is a singleton in its sample. This sequence joins TRBV4-1 and TRBJ2-7; maybe TRBD1 (5 bases). Trimming took 3 bases from V and 3 from J, leaving 9 bases between them. Per the germline V gene, CDR1 is MGHRA and CDR2 is YSYEKL. This CDR3 is 13 amino acids long. The CDR3 region is CASSQVDNYEQYF. The CDR3 nucleotides read TGCGCCAGCAGCCAGGTGGACAACTACGAGCAGTACTTC.

The CDR3 spells CASSLARNTGELFF. For the CDR3, the DNA is TGTGCCAGCAGTTTAGCCAGGAACACCGGGGAGCTGTTTTTT. This chain links TRBV27 with TRBJ2-2; D not resolved. The germline gives CDR1 MNHEY, CDR2 SMNVEV (reference sequence). The CDR3 spans 14 residues. V was trimmed by 2 bases and J by 1 base, leaving 5 bases between them.